One and the same sample provided the 26 T cell receptor beta chains below, sequenced in a study of T cell repertoires in aging, cancer and after chemotherapy. TCR beta rearrangements were amplified from peripheral blood genomic DNA. Rearranged V-D-J TRB sequences were amplified with a mixed TRB-A/B primer pool. MiXCR, run by TCRdb on the multiplex PCR reads, gives a single entry per CDR3 protein. The sample lists roughly 3,400 distinct CDR3 sequences; roughly 50% were seen once. The source material was blood. These receptors all come from a human donor with a blood cancer.

The genes are TRBV27 and TRBJ1-6; weak D call: TRBD1 (5 bases). V lost 5 bases and J 0 bases, leaving 11 bases between the germline ends. This CDR3 region has 16 residues. Germline-derived CDR1 and CDR2 are MNHEY and SMNVEV (reference sequence). CDR3 nucleotide sequence: TGTGCCAGCAGTGAGGGGATGAGCTCCTATAATTCACCCCTCCACTTT. Encoded protein: CASSEGMSSYNSPLHF.

V usage is TRBV6-5 and J usage is TRBJ1-1, with D hard to call. V lost 2 bases and J 1 base, leaving 5 bases between the germline ends. The CDR3 is 13 amino acids. Germline V gene sequence: CDR1 MNHEY, CDR2 SVGAGI. The CDR3 sequence: CASSYPWNTEAFF. DNA for the CDR3: TGTGCCAGCAGTTACCCCTGGAACACTGAAGCTTTCTTT.

The chain has TRBV6-5 and TRBJ2-1; D is tentatively TRBD1 or TRBD2 (6 bases each). V dropped 6 bases and J dropped 8 bases, with 14 bases sitting between them. The CDR3 length is 13 residues. CDR1 is MNHEY and CDR2 is SVGAGI in the germline V gene. CDR3 amino acids: CASRGHGGDEQFF. The CDR3, as DNA: TGTGCCAGCAGGGGCCACGGGGGCGATGAGCAGTTCTTC.

This clonotype is medium-sized by share. This CDR3 reads CSVVTSIEQYF. As DNA, the CDR3 is TGCAGCGTAGTGACAAGCATCGAGCAGTACTTC. The chain has TRBV29-1 and TRBJ2-7; D is undetermined. Germline CDR1 reads SQVTM; CDR2 reads ANQGSEA. This CDR3 has 11 amino acids. Trimming pared 6 bases from V and 6 bases from J, leaving 12 bases between.

This clonotype occurred a few times. The V and J genes are TRBV19 and TRBJ2-2; D perhaps matches TRBD2 (6 bases). Germline CDR1 is LNHDA and CDR2 is SQIVND (reference sequence). The CDR3 runs to 14 residues. Trimming removed 5 bases at V and 6 bases at J, with 13 bases between. The CDR3 DNA is TGTGCCAGTAGTTACCCCGGGGGTTCCGGGGAGCTGTTTTTT. This sequence encodes CASSYPGGSGELFF.

V usage is TRBV6-6 and J usage is TRBJ2-1; 8 bases match TRBD2. The CDR3 loop spans 15 amino acids. With V trimmed by 4 bases and J by 7 bases, 9 bases remained unmatched. Germline V lookup: CDR1 MNHNY, CDR2 SVGAGI (reference sequence). CDR3 residues: CASSWAGGGGNEQFF. The CDR3 DNA reads TGTGCCAGCAGTTGGGCGGGGGGCGGGGGGAATGAGCAGTTCTTC.

The J gene is TRBJ1-2, the V gene TRBV5-4; 10 nucleotides agree with TRBD1. Germline V CDR1 and CDR2: SGHNT, YYREEE (reference sequence). This CDR3 region has 14 residues. Unmatched junction bases numbered 7, after V lost 3 bases and J lost 8 bases. The CDR3: CASSSGTGEGGYTF. The CDR3 coding sequence is TGTGCCAGCAGCTCCGGGACAGGGGAGGGCGGCTACACCTTC.

This sequence joins TRBV6-2 or TRBV6-3 and TRBJ2-5, with D perhaps matching TRBD1 or TRBD2 (5 bases each). This CDR3 has 11 residues. Germline values: CDR1 MNHEY, CDR2 SVGEGT. The germline V and J ends were trimmed by 4 bases and 5 bases, with 5 bases remaining between them. Written as DNA, the CDR3 is TGTGCCAGCAGTTGGGGGGAGACCCAGTACTTC. It translates to CASSWGETQYF.

The CDR3 loop is CASSADGGSYNEQFF. CDR3 sequence (DNA): TGCGCCAGCAGCGCCGACGGCGGCTCCTACAATGAGCAGTTCTTC. The chain couples TRBV5-1 to TRBJ2-1; D is uncertain. Trimming removed 4 bases at V and 0 bases at J, with 11 bases between. Per germline, CDR1 SGHRS and CDR2 YFSETQ. The CDR3 runs to 15 residues.

This clonotype was seen a handful of times. The chain links TRBV6-1 to TRBJ2-3, with TRBD1 identical over 10 bases. The CDR3 sequence is 16 residues long. J gave up 5 bases and V 3 bases, and 8 bases lay outside the gene matches. Germline V lookup: CDR1 MNHNS, CDR2 SASEGT. The CDR3 DNA is TGTGCCAGCAGTGACGAGACAGGGGGCCGGGGAGATACGCAGTATTTT. The encoded protein is CASSDETGGRGDTQYF.

This clonotype came up a few times. This chain joins TRBV15 and TRBJ2-2; weak D call: TRBD2 (5 bases). Germline values: CDR1 LNHNV, CDR2 YYDKDF (reference sequence). The CDR3 contains 14 residues. The V end lost 3 bases, the J end lost 4 bases, and 9 bases lay between the germline ends. CDR3 sequence: CATSSWESTGELFF. The CDR3 nucleotides read TGTGCCACCAGCAGCTGGGAGAGCACCGGGGAGCTGTTTTTT.

The rearrangement links TRBV12-3 or TRBV12-4 to TRBJ1-2, with D unresolved. The CDR3 totals 13 residues. V lost 6 bases and J 8 bases, leaving 16 bases between the germline ends. CDR3 region: CASSSWAAGGYTF. DNA for the CDR3: TGTGCCAGCAGCTCGTGGGCAGCTGGGGGCTACACCTTC.

Worth noting for this clonotype: Its ends do not fully match the called genes, so a read error is possible. This chain links TRBV19 with TRBJ2-4; D is undetermined. CDR3 length: 15 amino acids. Per the germline V gene, CDR1 is LNHDA and CDR2 is SQIVND (reference sequence). The CDR3: CASSSPPQAKNIQYF. The DNA of the CDR3 is TGCGCCAGTTCTTCCCCTCCCCAAGCCAAAAACATTCAGTACTTC.

V gene TRBV19 combines with J gene TRBJ2-7; D not certain. V was shortened by 2 bases and J by 5 bases, with 13 bases between the two germline ends. The V gene's germline CDR1 is LNHDA and CDR2 SQIVND (reference sequence). This CDR3 region has 14 residues. The CDR3 coding sequence is TGTGCCAGTAGTATATTCTCCAGGAACAACGAGCAGTACTTC. Its translation: CASSIFSRNNEQYF.

The CDR3 DNA sequence: TGTGCCAGCAGCAATGGGTACCAAGAGACCCAGTACTTC. It is translated as CASSNGYQETQYF. The chain combines TRBV11-1 with TRBJ2-5; D is uncertain. The CDR3 is made up of 13 amino acids. CDR1 and CDR2 (germline): SGHAT, FQDESV (reference sequence). Trimming left V 5 bases short and J 0 bases short, with 7 bases between.

V gene TRBV12-3 or TRBV12-4 combines with J gene TRBJ2-1; possibly TRBD2 for D (6 bases). The CDR3 consists of 15 residues. Between the trimmed V and J ends, which lost 3 bases and 4 bases, there was a span of 13 bases. Here the CDR3 reads CASSLRGSGYNEQFF. The DNA of the CDR3 is TGTGCCAGCAGTTTGAGAGGGAGCGGGTACAATGAGCAGTTCTTC.

This clonotype was seen a single time. The chain carries TRBV6-5 and TRBJ2-7; TRBD2 matches 11 bases. The ends lost 9 bases at V and 2 bases at J; junction bases unmatched: 12. Per germline, CDR1 MNHEY and CDR2 SVGAGI. The CDR3 length is 16 residues. CDR3 DNA sequence: TGTGCCAGTAGTAGAGCCGGGACTAGCGGACCCTACGAGCAGTACTTC. Amino acids: CASSRAGTSGPYEQYF.

This clonotype was counted only a few times. The chain joins TRBV29-1 to TRBJ1-2, with D tentatively TRBD1 (5 bases). V was trimmed by 3 bases and J by 7 bases, leaving 12 bases between them. The CDR3 covers 12 residues. Germline V lookup: CDR1 SQVTM, CDR2 ANQGSEA. The chain's CDR3 is CSVDRVGGGYTF. The CDR3 DNA reads as TGCAGCGTTGACAGGGTGGGGGGTGGCTACACCTTC.

The chain recombines TRBV6-6 with TRBJ2-7, with D perhaps being TRBD1 or TRBD2 (5 bases each). The CDR3 loop spans 19 amino acids. The V and J ends lost 6 bases and 0 bases respectively, with 27 bases between them. Germline V CDR1 and CDR2: MNHNY, SVGAGI (reference sequence). The CDR3 is CASSPGRTPNYVSSYEQYF. CDR3 coding DNA: TGTGCCAGCAGCCCGGGACGGACCCCAAATTATGTAAGCTCCTACGAGCAGTACTTC.

This clonotype appeared a few times. The chain is built from TRBV29-1 and TRBJ2-7; D is unclear. V lost 0 bases to trimming and J lost 4 bases, with 10 bases between them. CDR3 length: 13 residues. From germline, CDR1 is SQVTM and CDR2 ANQGSEA. The DNA for the CDR3 is TGCAGCGTTGAAGACATTTCGAGGTACGAGCAGTACTTC. Its translation: CSVEDISRYEQYF.

This clonotype is termed medium-sized. The chain has TRBV29-1 and TRBJ2-5, with D possibly TRBD1 on 5 matching bases. There are 11 residues in the CDR3. Germline V gene sequence: CDR1 SQVTM, CDR2 ANQGSEA. V lost 7 bases, J lost 5 bases, and 11 bases lay in between. CDR3 bases: TGCAGCGGTGCCCCAGGGGAGACCCAGTACTTC. Protein product: CSGAPGETQYF.

The gene calls are TRBV5-1 and TRBJ1-4; D may be TRBD1 (5 bases). Germline V gives CDR1 SGHRS, CDR2 YFSETQ. The CDR3 spans 16 residues. Trimming stripped 4 bases from V and 0 bases from J, with 13 bases between. Here the CDR3 reads CASSPRTGSTNEKLFF. The CDR3 region has the DNA TGCGCCAGCAGCCCACGAACAGGATCAACTAATGAAAAACTGTTTTTT.

The V and J genes are TRBV5-4 and TRBJ2-2; a possible D gene is TRBD2 (5 bases). Trimming cost V 4 bases and J 2 bases, with 9 bases left between them. The CDR3 sequence is 14 residues long. Germline V gene lookup returns CDR1 SGHNT and CDR2 YYREEE (reference sequence). The CDR3 region has the DNA TGTGCCAGCAGCCCGCCGGGAAACACCGGGGAGCTGTTTTTT. Translating it yields CASSPPGNTGELFF.

The chain recombines TRBV10-3 with TRBJ2-7; TRBD2 aligns across 10 bases. The germline V gene has CDR1 ENHRY and CDR2 SYGVKD. CDR3 size: 14 residues. V shed 6 bases, J shed 3 bases, and the junction held 5 bases outside the gene matches. CDR3 DNA: TGTGCCATCAGGGGGGGACTAGCGCGCTACGAGCAGTACTTC. It translates to CAIRGGLARYEQYF.

The V call is TRBV19, the J call TRBJ2-5; 8 positions match TRBD2. CDR1 and CDR2 (germline): LNHDA, SQIVND (reference sequence). The length of the CDR3 is 15 residues. With 5 bases clipped from V and 4 bases from J, the junction kept 9 bases outside the gene matches. The CDR3 spells CASSPAAGGGETQYF. As DNA, the CDR3 is TGTGCCAGTAGTCCCGCCGCGGGGGGAGGAGAGACCCAGTACTTC.

In regard to this clonotype: The missing conserved phenylalanine or tryptophan at the end of this CDR3 makes a read error likely. The DNA is omitted, as the CDR3 cannot be located on it reliably, and the CDR3 follows TCRdb's listing. V gene TRBV27 combines with J gene TRBJ2-7; the table's D call, TRBD1, has no DNA check behind it. 13 amino acids form the CDR3, both terminal residues included. Germline loops: CDR1 MNHEY, CDR2 SMNVEV (reference sequence). The CDR3 sequence is CASSLNRDRGLFL.